This TCR beta chain stems from a study of T cell responses to AZD1222 COVID-19 vaccine. Some clones are missing from TCRdb's copy, which holds only in-frame ones; the method was immunoSEQ multiplex PCR. The sample consists of roughly 80,000 clones, 85% to 90% of them appearing once. Germline CDR1 reads SGHTA; CDR2 reads FQGNSA. CDR3 length equals 14 residues. With V trimmed by 5 bases and J by 10 bases, 11 bases remained unmatched. The V call is TRBV7-2, the J call TRBJ2-1; 7 nucleotides align to TRBD1. Here the sequenced sample was peripheral blood, taken on day 0 of AZD1222 vaccination. The TCR was taken from an adult in good health. The CDR3, as DNA: TGTGCCAGCAGCCCGACAGGGAGATCGGGGGAGCAGTTCTTC. It codes for CASSPTGRSGEQFF.